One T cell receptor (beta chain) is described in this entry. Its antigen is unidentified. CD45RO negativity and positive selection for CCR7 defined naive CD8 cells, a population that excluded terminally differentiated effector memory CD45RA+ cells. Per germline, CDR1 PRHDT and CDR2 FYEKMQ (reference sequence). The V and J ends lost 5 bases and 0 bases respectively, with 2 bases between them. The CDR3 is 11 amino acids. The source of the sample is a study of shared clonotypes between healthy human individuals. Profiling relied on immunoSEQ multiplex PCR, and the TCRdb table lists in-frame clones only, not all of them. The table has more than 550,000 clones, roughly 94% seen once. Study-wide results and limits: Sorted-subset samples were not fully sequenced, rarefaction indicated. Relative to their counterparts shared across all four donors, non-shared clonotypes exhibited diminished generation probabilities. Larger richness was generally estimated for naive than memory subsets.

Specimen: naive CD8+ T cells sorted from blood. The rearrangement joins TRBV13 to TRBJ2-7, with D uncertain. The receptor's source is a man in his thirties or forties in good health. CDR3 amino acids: CASSISYEQYF. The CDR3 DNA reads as TGTGCCAGCAGCATCTCCTACGAGCAGTACTTC.